This entry is about one T cell receptor beta chain. The data derive from a study of blood T cell repertoires in COVID-19. The overall study: COVID-19 samples collected from the United States, Italy and Spain covered acute and convalescent phases. In each case, the material was cDNA or gDNA derived from T cells, B-cell-depleted T cells, or PBMCs.

Original data processing: Using reference gene primer amplification, nucleated cell counts were estimated. This table comes from immunoSEQ multiplex PCR, and its TCRdb copy is limited to in-frame clones, with some not included. The V and J calls and clone size were taken over from that table, and D and trimming were inferred from the DNA. The data show some 120,000 clones, roughly 89% seen once. V was shortened by 1 base and J by 5 bases, with 21 bases between the two germline ends. The V gene's germline CDR1 is SGHRS and CDR2 YFSETQ. The CDR3 totals 17 residues. The source of this sequence is a human donor with acute or convalescent COVID-19. The donor label of this sample is uncertain. Sequencing was performed on peripheral blood. This chain links TRBV5-1 with TRBJ1-1; D is unclear. CDR3 protein: CASSLFSGAPIQTEAFF. The CDR3 coding sequence is TGCGCCAGCAGCTTGTTTTCGGGAGCCCCTATACAAACTGAAGCTTTCTTT.